This T cell receptor (beta chain) was sequenced for a study of T cell repertoires in cytomegalovirus infection. Study background: HLA-B-restricted CMV epitopes that are well studied were used alongside recently identified HLA-C-restricted ones. TCR beta signatures that were public indicated CMV infection and matching HLA type.

TCRdb re-called the reads with MiXCR, one entry per CDR3 protein. The sample contains tens of thousands of distinct CDR3 sequences, roughly 20% of which appear only once. Whole-study findings and limits: The ex vivo response was dominated by HLA-C-restricted CMV-specific TCR beta clonotypes.

V lost 6 bases to trimming and J lost 4 bases, with 9 bases between them. This CDR3 is 11 amino acids long. Germline CDR1 reads DFQATT; CDR2 reads SNEGSKA (reference sequence). Details on this clonotype: Its matching antigen is unknown.

The specimen was CD8+ T cells from cultured PBMCs, collected from culture after CMV antigen stimulation. This chain links TRBV20-1 with TRBJ2-5, with no clear D. The clonotype was recovered from a human donor in good health (CMV status not recorded). Some clones in this sample may be carry-over from other donors' samples. The DNA of the CDR3 is TGCAGTGCCCAGATCGGAGAGACCCAGTACTTC. Its protein is CSAQIGETQYF.